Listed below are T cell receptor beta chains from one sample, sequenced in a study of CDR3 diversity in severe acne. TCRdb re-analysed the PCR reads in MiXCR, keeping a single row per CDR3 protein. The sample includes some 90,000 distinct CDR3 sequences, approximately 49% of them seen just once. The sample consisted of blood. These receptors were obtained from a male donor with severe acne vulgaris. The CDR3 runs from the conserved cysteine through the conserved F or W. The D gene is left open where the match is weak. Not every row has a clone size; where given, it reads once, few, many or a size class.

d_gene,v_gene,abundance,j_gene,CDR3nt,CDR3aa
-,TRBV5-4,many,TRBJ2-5,TGTGCCAGCAGCTTATTGTTCGTAGCGCAAGAGACCCAGTACTTC,CASSLLFVAQETQYF
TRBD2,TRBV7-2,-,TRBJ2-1,TGTGCCAGCAGCCAATTCTCTCGGAGCGGGGCTGACAATGAGCAGTTCTTC,CASSQFSRSGADNEQFF
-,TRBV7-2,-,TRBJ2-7,TGTGCCAGCAGCCCCAGAGGGGGAGGGAGTTACGAGCAGTACTTC,CASSPRGGGSYEQYF
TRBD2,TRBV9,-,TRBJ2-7,TGTGCCAGCAGCGGGACTAGCGGGGGGGTCGACGAGCAGTACTTC,CASSGTSGGVDEQYF
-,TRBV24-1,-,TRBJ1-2,TGTGCCACCAGTGATGAGGCAGACTATGGCTACACCTTC,CATSDEADYGYTF
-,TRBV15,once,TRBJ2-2,TGTGCCACCAGCAGCTTAGCGCCGACCGGGGAGCTGTTTTTT,CATSSLAPTGELFF
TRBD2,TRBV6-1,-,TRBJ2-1,TGTGCCAGCATAAAACGCGGCCAACTAGCGGGAGGGCCCTCCTCCTACAATGAGCAGTTCTTC,CASIKRGQLAGGPSSYNEQFF
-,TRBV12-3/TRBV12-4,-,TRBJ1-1,TGTGCCAGCAGTTCGGCAGGAGACCAGAGCGCTGAAGCTTTCTTT,CASSSAGDQSAEAFF
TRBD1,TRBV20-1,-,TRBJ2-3,TGCAGTGCTACCAAGCAAACAGGGGAGTGGACAGATACGCAGTATTTT,CSATKQTGEWTDTQYF
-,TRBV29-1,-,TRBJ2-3,TGCAGCGTTGAAGAGGGTCGCCCAGATACGCAGTATTTT,CSVEEGRPDTQYF
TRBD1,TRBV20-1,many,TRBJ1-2,TGCAGTGCTAGTTTAGGGACAGGGAAGGGGTACTATGGCTACACCTTC,CSASLGTGKGYYGYTF
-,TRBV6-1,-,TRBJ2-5,TGTGCCAGCAGTGAATGGGGATGGTTGGGTCAAGAGACCCAGTACTTC,CASSEWGWLGQETQYF
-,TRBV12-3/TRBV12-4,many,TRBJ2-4,TGTGCCAGCAGTTTGGGGGAGTGGGGCATTCAGTACTTC,CASSLGEWGIQYF
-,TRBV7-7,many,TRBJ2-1,TGTGCTAGCAGCCCATCCCAGTTATACAATGAGCAGTTCTTC,CASSPSQLYNEQFF
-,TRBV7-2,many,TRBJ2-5,TGTGCCAGCAGCTTAGGGACGTTTAAAGAGACCCAGTACTTC,CASSLGTFKETQYF
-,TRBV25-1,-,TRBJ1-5,TGTGCCAGCAGTGAAAACGAACAGGGCAGCAATCAGCCCCAGCATTTT,CASSENEQGSNQPQHF
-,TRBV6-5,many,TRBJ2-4,TGTGCCAGCAGCAGAGGTATCCTCCTCGGCAAAAACATTCAGTACTTC,CASSRGILLGKNIQYF
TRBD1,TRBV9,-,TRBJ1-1,TGTGCCAGCAGCGTAGATCACAGGGGGGTTAGCACTGAAGCTTTCTTT,CASSVDHRGVSTEAFF
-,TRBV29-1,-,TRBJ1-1,TGCAGCAGTAGGGGGGAGAACACTGAAGCTTTCTTT,CSSRGENTEAFF
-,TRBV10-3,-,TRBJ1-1,TGTGCCATCAGTGGGGGAGAGGAGGACACTGAAGCTTTCTTT,CAISGGEEDTEAFF
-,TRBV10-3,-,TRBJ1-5,TGTGCCATCAGGGGGGCGGGGCGGCATCAGCCCCAGCATTTT,CAIRGAGRHQPQHF
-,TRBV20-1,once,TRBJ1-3,TGCAGTGCTAGAGCCCGGGACACCATATATTTT,CSARARDTIYF
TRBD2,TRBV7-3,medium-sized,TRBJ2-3,TGTGCCAGCAGCCTTACTAGCGGCCTTAGCACAGATACGCAGTATTTT,CASSLTSGLSTDTQYF
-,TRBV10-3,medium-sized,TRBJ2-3,TGTGCCATCAGTGAGCGGGGAATCACAGATACGCAGTATTTT,CAISERGITDTQYF
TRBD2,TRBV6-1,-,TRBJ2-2,TGTGCCAGCAACCCGGGACTAGTAACCGGGGGGCTGTTTTTT,CASNPGLVTGGLFF
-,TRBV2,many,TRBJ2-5,TGTGCCAGCAGAATAACCGAGACCCAGTACTTC,CASRITETQYF
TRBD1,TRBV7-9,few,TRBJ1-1,TGTGCCAGCAGGGGACAGTTTGAAGCTTTCTTT,CASRGQFEAFF
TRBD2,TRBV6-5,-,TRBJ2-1,TGTGCCAGCAGTTACACCGGAGCTAGCGGGAGGGTCTATGAGCAGTTCTTC,CASSYTGASGRVYEQFF
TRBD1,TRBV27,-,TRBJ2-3,TGTGCCAGCAGGAGGAGACAGGGTACCGATACGCAGTATTTT,CASRRRQGTDTQYF
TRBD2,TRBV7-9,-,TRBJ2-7,TGTGCCAGCAGCGAGGAGGGACTAGCCTACGAGCAGTACTTC,CASSEEGLAYEQYF
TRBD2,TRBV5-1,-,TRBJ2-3,TGCGCCAGCAGCTCCTGGACTAGCGGGAGGGCGAATACGCAGTATTTT,CASSSWTSGRANTQYF
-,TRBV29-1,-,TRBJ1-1,TGCAGCGCCGCCCCCAACACTGAAGCTTTCTTT,CSAAPNTEAFF
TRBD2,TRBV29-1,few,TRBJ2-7,TGCAGCGTGGAAATTCTAGCGGGAGGCCCGAGCTCCTACGAGCAGTACTTC,CSVEILAGGPSSYEQYF
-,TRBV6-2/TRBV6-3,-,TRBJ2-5,TGTGCCAGCAGTTCTACGGGACAAACCTACGGGACCCAGTACTTC,CASSSTGQTYGTQYF
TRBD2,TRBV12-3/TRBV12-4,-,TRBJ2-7,TGTGCCAGCAGTCCTAGCGGGAGGGCCGACGAGCAGTACTTC,CASSPSGRADEQYF
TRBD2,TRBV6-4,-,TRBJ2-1,TGTGCCAGCAGTGACACTAGCGGGGGGAATGAGCAGTTCTTC,CASSDTSGGNEQFF
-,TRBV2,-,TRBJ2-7,TGTGCCAGCTCCGAAGCCCAATTCCGAGGGCGCTACGAGCAGTACTTC,CASSEAQFRGRYEQYF
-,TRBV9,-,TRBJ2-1,TGTGCCAGCAGCTCCCAGGGGGGGGTATACAATGAGCAGTTCTTC,CASSSQGGVYNEQFF
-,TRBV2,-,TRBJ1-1,TGTGCCAGCAGTCCCGAAGTGGACACTGAAGCTTTCTTT,CASSPEVDTEAFF
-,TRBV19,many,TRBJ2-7,TGTGCCAGTAATCCCCGGACAGACTACTACGAGCAGTACTTC,CASNPRTDYYEQYF
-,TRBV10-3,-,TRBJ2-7,TGTGCCATCAGTGATTTGGAGTCCGGGACGTCGCAGTACTTC,CAISDLESGTSQYF
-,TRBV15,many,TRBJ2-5,TGTGCCACCAGCAGTGGACGGCCGGCGGAGACCCAGTACTTC,CATSSGRPAETQYF
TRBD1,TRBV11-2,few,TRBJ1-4,TGTGCCAGCAGGAAGAACAGGGGAGACGAAAAACTGTTTTTT,CASRKNRGDEKLFF
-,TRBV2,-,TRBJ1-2,-,CASSELDVDTQYFGPGNLHTF
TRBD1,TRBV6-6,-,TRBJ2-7,TGTGCCAGCAGTGCATGGGACAGGGTCTACCACGAGCAGTACTTC,CASSAWDRVYHEQYF
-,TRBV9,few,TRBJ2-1,TGTGCCAGCAGCGTGGGGACTGCCAACAATGAGCAGTTCTTC,CASSVGTANNEQFF
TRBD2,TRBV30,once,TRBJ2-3,TGTGCCTGGAGATACCGACTAGCGGGAGGGCCTAGCACAGATACGCAGTATTTT,CAWRYRLAGGPSTDTQYF
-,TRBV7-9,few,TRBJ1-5,TGTGCCAGCAGCACGGCAGAGCCTTCGGGTCAGCCCCAGCATTTT,CASSTAEPSGQPQHF